This TCR beta chain was captured in a study of beta chain features in type 1 diabetes. General study findings and limits: Compared with healthy donors, patients appeared to share more similar naive, central memory and regulatory TCRB repertoires.

This clone was seen a handful of times. The antigen is unknown. This CDR3 is 12 amino acids long. Germline V gene sequence: CDR1 SGHTA, CDR2 FQGNSA. Sorting that relied on CD45RO/CCR7/CD25/CD127/CD95/CD27 yielded CD4+ naive, central memory, regulatory and stem cell-like memory cells. Expressed TCRB transcripts were sequenced because the entire RNA isolate underwent reverse transcription. Sequencing of naive, central memory and regulatory T cell samples gave an average of around 3.6 million reads. Sequencing used immunoSEQ multiplex PCR; TCRdb keeps in-frame clones, though not all of them. The sample records more than 140,000 clones, 9% to 10% being singletons.

The sequenced sample consisted of central memory CD4+ T cells from blood. The source of this sequence is a woman aged 40-49 years in good health. The V call is TRBV7-2, the J call TRBJ2-5; no clear D gene. The end of the DNA fits TRBJ2-7 better, so the J call may be wrong. The CDR3 DNA reads TGTGCCAGCAGGGGCAGATCCTACGAGCAGTACTTC. It specifies CASRGRSYEQYF.